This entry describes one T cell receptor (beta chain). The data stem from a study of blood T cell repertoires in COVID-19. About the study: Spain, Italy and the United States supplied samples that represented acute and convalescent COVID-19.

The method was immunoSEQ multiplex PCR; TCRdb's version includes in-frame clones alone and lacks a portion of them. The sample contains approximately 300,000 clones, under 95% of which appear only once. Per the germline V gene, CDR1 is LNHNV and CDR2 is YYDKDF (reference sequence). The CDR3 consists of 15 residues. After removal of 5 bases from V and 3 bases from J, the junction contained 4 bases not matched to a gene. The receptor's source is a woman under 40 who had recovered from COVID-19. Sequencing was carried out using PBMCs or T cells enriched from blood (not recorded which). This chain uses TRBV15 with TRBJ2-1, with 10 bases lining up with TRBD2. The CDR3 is CATSLAGEVYNEQFF. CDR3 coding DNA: TGTGCCACCAGCCTAGCGGGAGAGGTCTACAATGAGCAGTTCTTC.